Listed below are T cell receptor beta chains from one sample, sequenced in a study of blood T cell repertoires in COVID-19. The table came from immunoSEQ multiplex PCR; TCRdb's copy has only in-frame clones and leaves some out. The sample carries 150,000 or so clones, 85% to 90% recorded once. Source material: peripheral blood. The source is a young man with COVID-19, enrolled during active disease. Each CDR3 is given with its conserved first and last residue.

j_gene: TRBJ1-1; v_gene: TRBV6-1; CDR3aa: CASSDTGAMNTEAFF
j_gene: TRBJ2-7; v_gene: TRBV7-2; CDR3aa: CASSSRDREVYEQYF
j_gene: TRBJ1-6; v_gene: TRBV9; CDR3aa: CASTTGGEYNSPLHF
j_gene: TRBJ2-5; v_gene: TRBV15; CDR3aa: CATSRDRAETQYF
j_gene: TRBJ2-5; v_gene: TRBV11-2; CDR3aa: CASSLGRQIETQYF
j_gene: TRBJ2-1; v_gene: TRBV4-2; CDR3aa: CASSLLAGGPHEQFF
j_gene: TRBJ2-1; v_gene: TRBV27; CDR3aa: CASSRAGAVHEQFF
j_gene: TRBJ2-2; v_gene: TRBV28; CDR3aa: CASSFPLTSGYTGELFF
j_gene: TRBJ2-1; v_gene: TRBV5-5; CDR3aa: CASSSGLLVPNEQFF
j_gene: TRBJ1-6; v_gene: TRBV6-1; CDR3aa: CASSEGREGSPLHF
j_gene: TRBJ1-1; v_gene: TRBV28; CDR3aa: CASSLQGAGTEAFF
j_gene: TRBJ2-3; v_gene: TRBV19; CDR3aa: CASSVVVRSTDTQYF
j_gene: TRBJ2-7; v_gene: TRBV10-3; CDR3aa: CAISGEGTGSSYEQYF
j_gene: TRBJ2-7; v_gene: TRBV18; CDR3aa: CASSPMDRGSSYEQYF
j_gene: TRBJ1-5; v_gene: TRBV5-3; CDR3aa: CARSLGRGQGNQPQHF
j_gene: TRBJ2-1; v_gene: TRBV4-3; CDR3aa: CASSQDTGLSSYNEQFF
j_gene: TRBJ2-7; v_gene: TRBV6-5; CDR3aa: CASTRTGLGGEQYF
j_gene: TRBJ2-7; v_gene: TRBV11-2; CDR3aa: CASSSPGTHDYEQYF
j_gene: TRBJ1-5; v_gene: TRBV28; CDR3aa: CASRPTGSEPQHF
j_gene: TRBJ2-2; v_gene: TRBV5-1; CDR3aa: CASSLGGNRVNTGELFF
j_gene: TRBJ1-5; v_gene: TRBV24-1; CDR3aa: CATSDGNRDNQPQHF
j_gene: TRBJ2-2; v_gene: TRBV7-9; CDR3aa: CASSRGRDFGELFF
j_gene: TRBJ2-7; v_gene: TRBV10-3; CDR3aa: CAIRDRGSLYYEQYF
j_gene: TRBJ2-2; v_gene: TRBV18; CDR3aa: CASSRGTSGNTGELFF
j_gene: TRBJ2-1; v_gene: TRBV28; CDR3aa: CASSSTRNPRGSYNEQFF
j_gene: TRBJ1-5; v_gene: TRBV15; CDR3aa: CATSRVPGSNQPQHF
j_gene: TRBJ2-1; v_gene: TRBV2; CDR3aa: CASSETPRRYNEQFF
j_gene: TRBJ1-3; v_gene: TRBV5-1; CDR3aa: CASSSTGTGGSGNTIYF
j_gene: TRBJ2-3; v_gene: TRBV18; CDR3aa: CASSPRESVTDTQYF
j_gene: TRBJ1-4; v_gene: TRBV6-5; CDR3aa: CASSRRDRGKKLFF
j_gene: TRBJ2-7; v_gene: TRBV29-1; CDR3aa: CSVEDRDVQGVSYEQYF
j_gene: TRBJ2-6; v_gene: TRBV19; CDR3aa: CASTGDREVNVLTF
j_gene: TRBJ2-4; v_gene: TRBV5-4; CDR3aa: CASSLEGSGSRIQYF
j_gene: TRBJ2-7; v_gene: TRBV3-1/TRBV3-2; CDR3aa: CASSQEYGRGPYEQYF
j_gene: TRBJ1-2; v_gene: TRBV12-3/TRBV12-4; CDR3aa: CASTPLRGTGYTF
j_gene: TRBJ1-6; v_gene: TRBV4-1; CDR3aa: CASSPGTGGFSYNSPLHF
j_gene: TRBJ1-2; v_gene: TRBV28; CDR3aa: CASSRDRVLDGYTF
j_gene: TRBJ2-1; v_gene: TRBV7-6; CDR3aa: CASSSSGFPSYNEQFF
j_gene: TRBJ2-7; v_gene: TRBV10-3; CDR3aa: CAISESQGKSYEQYF
j_gene: TRBJ2-1; v_gene: TRBV10-1; CDR3aa: CASSEGASGTSGRRGSYNEQFF
j_gene: TRBJ2-7; v_gene: TRBV7-9; CDR3aa: CASSPGLSPTYEQYF
j_gene: TRBJ1-2; v_gene: TRBV6-5; CDR3aa: CASSWDRAGYGYTF
j_gene: TRBJ1-1; v_gene: TRBV28; CDR3aa: CAGRGGGNTEAFF